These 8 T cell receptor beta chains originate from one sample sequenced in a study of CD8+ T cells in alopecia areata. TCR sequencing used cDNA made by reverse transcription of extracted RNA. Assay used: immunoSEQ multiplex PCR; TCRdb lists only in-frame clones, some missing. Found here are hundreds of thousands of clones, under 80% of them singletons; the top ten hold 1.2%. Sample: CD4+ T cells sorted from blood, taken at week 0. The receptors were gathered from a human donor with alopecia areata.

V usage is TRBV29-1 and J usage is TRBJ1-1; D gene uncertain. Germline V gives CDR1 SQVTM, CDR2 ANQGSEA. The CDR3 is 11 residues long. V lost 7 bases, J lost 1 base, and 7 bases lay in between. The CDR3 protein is CSAGPNTEAFF. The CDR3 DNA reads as TGCAGCGCCGGCCCGAACACTGAAGCTTTCTTT.

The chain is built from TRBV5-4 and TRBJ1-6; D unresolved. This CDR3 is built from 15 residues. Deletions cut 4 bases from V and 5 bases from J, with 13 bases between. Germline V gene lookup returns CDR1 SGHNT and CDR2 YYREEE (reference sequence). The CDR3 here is CASSTDGRNNSPLHF. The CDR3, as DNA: TGTGCCAGCAGCACGGACGGTCGAAATAATTCACCCCTCCACTTT.

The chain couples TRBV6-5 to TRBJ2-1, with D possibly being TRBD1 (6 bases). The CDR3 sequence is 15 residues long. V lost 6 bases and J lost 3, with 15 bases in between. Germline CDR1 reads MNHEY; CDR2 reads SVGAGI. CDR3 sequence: CASSFLQGGYNEQFF. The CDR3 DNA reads TGTGCCAGCAGCTTCCTGCAAGGGGGCTACAATGAGCAGTTCTTC.

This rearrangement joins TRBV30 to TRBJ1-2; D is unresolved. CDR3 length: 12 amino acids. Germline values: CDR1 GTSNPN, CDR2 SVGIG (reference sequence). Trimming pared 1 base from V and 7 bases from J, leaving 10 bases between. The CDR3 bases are TGTGCCTGGAGTGGGACGAGACGTGGCTACACCTTC. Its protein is CAWSGTRRGYTF.

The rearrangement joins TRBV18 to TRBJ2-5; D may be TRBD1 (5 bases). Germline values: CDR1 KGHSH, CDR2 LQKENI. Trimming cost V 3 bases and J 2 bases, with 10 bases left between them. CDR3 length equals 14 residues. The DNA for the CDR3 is TGTGCCAGCTCACCGATGGCAGGGCAAGAGACCCAGTACTTC. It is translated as CASSPMAGQETQYF.

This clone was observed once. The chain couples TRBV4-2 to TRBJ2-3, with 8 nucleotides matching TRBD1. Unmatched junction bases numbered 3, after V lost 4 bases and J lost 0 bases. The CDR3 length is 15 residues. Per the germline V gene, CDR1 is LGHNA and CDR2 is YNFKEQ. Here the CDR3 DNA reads TGTGCCAGCAGCCCCAGGGACAGGAGCACAGATACGCAGTATTTT. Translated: CASSPRDRSTDTQYF.

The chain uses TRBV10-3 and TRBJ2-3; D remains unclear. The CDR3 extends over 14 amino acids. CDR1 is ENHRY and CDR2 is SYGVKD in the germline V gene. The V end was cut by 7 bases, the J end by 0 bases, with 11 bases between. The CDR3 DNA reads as TGTGCCATCACAGGACGGTCGAGCACAGATACGCAGTATTTT. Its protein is CAITGRSSTDTQYF.

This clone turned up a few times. DNA for the CDR3: TGTGCCTCACAGGGGGCATGGAGCACTGAAGCTTTCTTT. Protein sequence: CASQGAWSTEAFF. The chain is built from TRBV30 and TRBJ1-1, with 9 bases lining up with TRBD1. Germline loops: CDR1 GTSNPN, CDR2 SVGIG (reference sequence). The CDR3 length is 13 residues. Losses at the gene ends were 7 bases for V and 4 bases for J; bases not matched to a gene: 7.